This TCR beta chain was retrieved from a study of CD8 T cells in Susac syndrome. This clonotype was picked up one time. An amount of RNA that ranged from roughly 0.45 to 1 ug was reverse transcribed with random hexamers. TCRdb recomputed calls from the immunoSEQ multiplex PCR reads with MiXCR, one row per CDR3 protein. This sample has 150,000 to 200,000 distinct CDR3 sequences, with about 94% found just once. The V gene lost 4 bases and the J gene lost 5 bases, with 8 bases spanning the gap. Germline CDR1 and CDR2: LGHDT and YNNKEL (reference sequence). The CDR3 is 12 residues long. V and J are TRBV3-1 and TRBJ1-1; D is unclear. The TCR was taken from a human donor with multiple sclerosis. Input material: CD4+ T cells from PBMCs. CDR3 sequence: CASSRELTEAFF. The CDR3 region has the DNA TGTGCCAGCAGCCGAGAGTTGACTGAAGCTTTCTTT.